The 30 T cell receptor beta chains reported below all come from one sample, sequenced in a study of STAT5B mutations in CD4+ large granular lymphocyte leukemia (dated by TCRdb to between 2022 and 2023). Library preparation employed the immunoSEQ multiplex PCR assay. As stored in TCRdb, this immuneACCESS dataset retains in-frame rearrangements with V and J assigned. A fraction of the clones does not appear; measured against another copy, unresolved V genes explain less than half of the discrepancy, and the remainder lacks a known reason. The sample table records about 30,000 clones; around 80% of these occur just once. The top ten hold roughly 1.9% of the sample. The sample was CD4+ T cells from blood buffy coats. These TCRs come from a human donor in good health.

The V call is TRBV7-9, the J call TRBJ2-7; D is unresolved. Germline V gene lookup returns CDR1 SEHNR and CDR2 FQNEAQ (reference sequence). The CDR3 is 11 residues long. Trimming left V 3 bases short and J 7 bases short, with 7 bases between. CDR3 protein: CASSFVSEQYF. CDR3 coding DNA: TGTGCCAGCAGCTTCGTCAGTGAGCAGTACTTC.

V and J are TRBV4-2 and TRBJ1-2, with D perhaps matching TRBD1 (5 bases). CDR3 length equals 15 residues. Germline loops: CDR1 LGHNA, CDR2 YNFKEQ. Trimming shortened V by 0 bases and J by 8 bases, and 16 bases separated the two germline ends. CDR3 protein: CASSQDIRGEEGYTF. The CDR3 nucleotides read TGTGCCAGCAGCCAAGATATACGGGGCGAGGAGGGCTACACCTTC.

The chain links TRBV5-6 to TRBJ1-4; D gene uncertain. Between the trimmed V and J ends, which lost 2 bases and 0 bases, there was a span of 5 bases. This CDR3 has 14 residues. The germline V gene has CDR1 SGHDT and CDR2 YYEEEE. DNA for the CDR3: TGTGCCAGCAGCTTTGCCGCAACTAATGAAAAACTGTTTTTT. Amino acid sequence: CASSFAATNEKLFF. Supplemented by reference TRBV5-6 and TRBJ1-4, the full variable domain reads DAGVTQSPTHLIKTRGQQVTLRCSPKSGHDTVSWYQQALGQGPQFIFQYYEEEERQRGNFPDRFSGHQFPNYSSELNVNALLLGDSALYLCASSFAATNEKLFFGSGTQLSVL.

The CDR3 DNA is TGTGCCAGCAGTTACTCGGAAAGGTTAAGACAGCCCCAGCATTTT. Its protein product is CASSYSERLRQPQHF. The rearrangement uses TRBV6-6 and TRBJ1-5; D is unresolved. Germline CDR1 is MNHNY and CDR2 is SVGAGI (reference sequence). V was cut by 0 bases and J by 7 bases, with 13 bases left in between. This CDR3 contains 15 residues.

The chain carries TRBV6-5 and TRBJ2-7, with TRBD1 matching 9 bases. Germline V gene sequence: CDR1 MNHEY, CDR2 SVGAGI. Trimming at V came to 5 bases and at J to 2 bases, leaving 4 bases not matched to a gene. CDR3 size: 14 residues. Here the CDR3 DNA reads TGTGCCAGCAGTCGTGGACAGGGGACCTACGAGCAGTACTTC. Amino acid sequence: CASSRGQGTYEQYF.

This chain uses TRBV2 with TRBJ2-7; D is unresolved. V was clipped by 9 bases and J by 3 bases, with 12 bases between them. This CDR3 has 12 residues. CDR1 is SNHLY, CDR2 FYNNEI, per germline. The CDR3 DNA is TGTGCCAGTCGGCTGAACCACTACGAGCAGTACTTC. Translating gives CASRLNHYEQYF.

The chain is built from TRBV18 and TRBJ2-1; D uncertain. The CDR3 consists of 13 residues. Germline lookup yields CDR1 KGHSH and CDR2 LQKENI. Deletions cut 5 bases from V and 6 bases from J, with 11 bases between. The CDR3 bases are TGTGCCAGCTCAACCATGGGAACCAATGAGCAGTTCTTC. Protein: CASSTMGTNEQFF.

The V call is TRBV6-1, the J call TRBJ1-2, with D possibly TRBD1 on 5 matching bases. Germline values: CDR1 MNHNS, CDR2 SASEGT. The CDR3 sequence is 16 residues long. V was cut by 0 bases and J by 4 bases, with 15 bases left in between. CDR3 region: CASSEAGGPLFYGYTF. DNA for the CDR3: TGTGCCAGCAGTGAAGCTGGGGGACCTTTGTTCTATGGCTACACCTTC.

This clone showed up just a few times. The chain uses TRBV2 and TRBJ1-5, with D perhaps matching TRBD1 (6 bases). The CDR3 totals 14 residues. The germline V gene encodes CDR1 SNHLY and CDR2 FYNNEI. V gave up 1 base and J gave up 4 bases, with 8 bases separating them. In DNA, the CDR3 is TGTGCCAGCAGTGAAGGAGGGGGGAATCAGCCCCAGCATTTT. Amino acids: CASSEGGGNQPQHF.

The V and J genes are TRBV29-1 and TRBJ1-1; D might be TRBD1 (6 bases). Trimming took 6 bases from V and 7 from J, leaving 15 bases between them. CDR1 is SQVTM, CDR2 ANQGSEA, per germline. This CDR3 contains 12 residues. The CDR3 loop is CSVETGGVEAFF. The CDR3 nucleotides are TGCAGCGTGGAGACAGGAGGGGTTGAAGCTTTCTTT.

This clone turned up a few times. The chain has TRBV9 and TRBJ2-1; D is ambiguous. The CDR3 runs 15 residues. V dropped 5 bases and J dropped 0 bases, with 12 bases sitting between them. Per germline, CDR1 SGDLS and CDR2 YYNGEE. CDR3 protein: CASSRGDSSYNEQFF. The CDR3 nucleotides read TGTGCCAGCAGTCGTGGGGATAGCTCCTACAATGAGCAGTTCTTC.

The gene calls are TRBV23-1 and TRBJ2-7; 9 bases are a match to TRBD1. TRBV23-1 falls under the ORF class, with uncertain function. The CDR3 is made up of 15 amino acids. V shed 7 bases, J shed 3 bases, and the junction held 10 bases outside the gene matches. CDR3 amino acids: CASTPLKTGGYEQYF. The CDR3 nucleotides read TGCGCCAGCACCCCCTTAAAGACAGGGGGCTACGAGCAGTACTTC.

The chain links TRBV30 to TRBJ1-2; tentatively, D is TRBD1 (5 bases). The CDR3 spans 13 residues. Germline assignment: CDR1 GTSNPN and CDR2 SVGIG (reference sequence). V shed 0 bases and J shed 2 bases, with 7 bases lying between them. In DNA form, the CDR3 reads TGTGCCTGGAGTGTACGGGACAACTATGGCTACACCTTC. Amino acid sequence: CAWSVRDNYGYTF.

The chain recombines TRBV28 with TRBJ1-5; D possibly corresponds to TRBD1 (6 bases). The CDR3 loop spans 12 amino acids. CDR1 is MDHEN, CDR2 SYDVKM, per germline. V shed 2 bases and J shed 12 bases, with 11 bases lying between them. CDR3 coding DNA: TGTGCCAGCAGTTTAGGGACACGGGGCCAGCATTTT. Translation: CASSLGTRGQHF.

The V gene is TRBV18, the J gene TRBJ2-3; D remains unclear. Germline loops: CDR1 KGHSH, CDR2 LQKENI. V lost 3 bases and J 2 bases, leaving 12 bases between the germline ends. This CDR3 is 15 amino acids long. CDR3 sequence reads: CASSPGRQPTDTQYF. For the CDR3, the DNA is TGTGCCAGCTCACCCGGGCGGCAGCCCACAGATACGCAGTATTTT.

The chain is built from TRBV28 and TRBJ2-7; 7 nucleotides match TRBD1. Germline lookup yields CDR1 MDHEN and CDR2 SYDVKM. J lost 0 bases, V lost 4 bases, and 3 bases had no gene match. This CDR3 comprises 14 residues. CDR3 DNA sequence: TGTGCCAGCAGTTCCCGGGACAGCTCCTACGAGCAGTACTTC. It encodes CASSSRDSSYEQYF.

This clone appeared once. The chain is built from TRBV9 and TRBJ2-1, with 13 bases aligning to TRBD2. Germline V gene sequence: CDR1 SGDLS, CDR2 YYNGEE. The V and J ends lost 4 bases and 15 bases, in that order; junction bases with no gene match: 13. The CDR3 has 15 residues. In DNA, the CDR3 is TGTGCCAGCAGCTCCAGTACTAGCGGGAGGGCCGGTCCGTTCTTC. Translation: CASSSSTSGRAGPFF.

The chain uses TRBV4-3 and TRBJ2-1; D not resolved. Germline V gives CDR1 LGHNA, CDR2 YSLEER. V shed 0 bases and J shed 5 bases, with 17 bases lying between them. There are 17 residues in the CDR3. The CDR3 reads CASSQDVGARAHNEQFF. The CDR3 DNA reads TGCGCCAGCAGCCAAGATGTGGGCGCCCGGGCCCACAATGAGCAGTTCTTC.

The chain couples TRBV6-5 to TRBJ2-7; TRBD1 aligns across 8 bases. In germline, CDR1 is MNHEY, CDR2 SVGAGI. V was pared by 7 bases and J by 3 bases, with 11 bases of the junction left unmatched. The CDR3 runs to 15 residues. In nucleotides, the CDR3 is TGTGCCAGCAAGAGCGCGGGACAGGCCCTCTACGAGCAGTACTTC. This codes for CASKSAGQALYEQYF.

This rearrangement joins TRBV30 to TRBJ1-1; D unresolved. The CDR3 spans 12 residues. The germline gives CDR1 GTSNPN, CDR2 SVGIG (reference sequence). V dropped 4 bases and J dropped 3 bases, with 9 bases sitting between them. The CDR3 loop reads CAWTEQHTEAFF. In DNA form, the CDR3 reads TGTGCCTGGACCGAACAGCACACTGAAGCTTTCTTT.

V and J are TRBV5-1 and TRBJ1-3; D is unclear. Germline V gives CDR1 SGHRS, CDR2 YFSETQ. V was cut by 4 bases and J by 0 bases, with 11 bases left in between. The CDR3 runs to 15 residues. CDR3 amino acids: CASSRTVSSGNTIYF. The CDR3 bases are TGCGCCAGCAGCCGGACGGTCAGCTCTGGAAACACCATATATTTT.

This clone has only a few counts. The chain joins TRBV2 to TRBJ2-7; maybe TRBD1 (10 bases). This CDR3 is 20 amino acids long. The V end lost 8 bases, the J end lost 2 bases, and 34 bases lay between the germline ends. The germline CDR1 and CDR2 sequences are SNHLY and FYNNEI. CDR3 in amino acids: CASGVPGQGITSGHPYEQYF. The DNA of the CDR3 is TGTGCCAGCGGGGTTCCGGGACAGGGGATTACTAGCGGGCATCCCTACGAGCAGTACTTC.

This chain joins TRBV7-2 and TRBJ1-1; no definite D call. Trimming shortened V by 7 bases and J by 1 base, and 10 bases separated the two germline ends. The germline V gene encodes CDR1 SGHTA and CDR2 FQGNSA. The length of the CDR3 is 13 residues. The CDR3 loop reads CASTSQWNTEAFF. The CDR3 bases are TGTGCCAGCACCTCACAGTGGAACACTGAAGCTTTCTTT.

The CDR3 bases are TGTGCCAGCACCTCCGGGAGCCGAGACCCCGGGGAGCTGTTTTTT. Translation: CASTSGSRDPGELFF. The chain recombines TRBV28 with TRBJ2-2; the D gene is possibly TRBD2 (6 bases). Trimming took 7 bases from V and 6 from J, leaving 18 bases between them. Germline V gives CDR1 MDHEN, CDR2 SYDVKM. The CDR3 consists of 15 residues.

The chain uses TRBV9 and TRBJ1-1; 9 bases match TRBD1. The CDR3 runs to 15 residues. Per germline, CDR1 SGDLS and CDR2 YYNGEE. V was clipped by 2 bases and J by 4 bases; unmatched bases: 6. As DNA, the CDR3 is TGTGCCAGCAGCGTCCTGGACAGGGGATCCACTGAAGCTTTCTTT. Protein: CASSVLDRGSTEAFF.

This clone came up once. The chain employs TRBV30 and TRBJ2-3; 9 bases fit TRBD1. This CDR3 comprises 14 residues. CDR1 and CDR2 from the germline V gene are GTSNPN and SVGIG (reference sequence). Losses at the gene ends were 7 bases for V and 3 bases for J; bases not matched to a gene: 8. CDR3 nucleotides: TGTGCCTCAGGTACCGGACAGGGGACAGATACGCAGTATTTT. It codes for CASGTGQGTDTQYF.

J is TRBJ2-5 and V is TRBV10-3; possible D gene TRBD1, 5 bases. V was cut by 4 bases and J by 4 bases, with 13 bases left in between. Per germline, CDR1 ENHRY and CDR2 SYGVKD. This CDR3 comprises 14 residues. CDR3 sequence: CAISAGSVGETQYF. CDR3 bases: TGTGCCATCAGTGCAGGGTCCGTCGGAGAGACCCAGTACTTC.

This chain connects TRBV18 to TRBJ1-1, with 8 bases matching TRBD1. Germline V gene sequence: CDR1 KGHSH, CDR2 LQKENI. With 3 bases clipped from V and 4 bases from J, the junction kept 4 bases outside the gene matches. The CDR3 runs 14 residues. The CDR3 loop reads CASSPGTGSTEAFF. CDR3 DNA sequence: TGTGCCAGCTCACCGGGGACAGGATCCACTGAAGCTTTCTTT.

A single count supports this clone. The CDR3 nucleotides are TGTGCCAGCACGGGCGGGACATCCTACGAGCAGTACTTC. This sequence encodes CASTGGTSYEQYF. The V and J genes are TRBV7-2 and TRBJ2-7; D could derive from TRBD1 or TRBD2 (6 bases each). Germline V gene lookup returns CDR1 SGHTA and CDR2 FQGNSA. The V end was cut by 7 bases, the J end by 1 base, with 11 bases between. The CDR3 runs 13 residues. The full variable domain, in which reference TRBV7-2 and TRBJ2-7 provide the parts outside the CDR3, is GAGVSQSPSNKVTEKGKDVELRCDPISGHTALYWYRQSLGQGLEFLIYFQGNSAPDKSGLPSDRFSAERTGGSVSTLTIQRTQQEDSAVYLCASTGGTSYEQYFGPGTRLTVT.

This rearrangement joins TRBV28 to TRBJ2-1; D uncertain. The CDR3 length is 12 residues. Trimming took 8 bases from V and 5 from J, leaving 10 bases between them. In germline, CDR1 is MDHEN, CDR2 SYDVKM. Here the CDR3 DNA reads TGTGCCAGCCAGACGGTTGACAATGAGCAGTTCTTC. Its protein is CASQTVDNEQFF. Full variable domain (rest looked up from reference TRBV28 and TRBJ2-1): DVKVTQSSRYLVKRTGEKVFLECVQDMDHENMFWYRQDPGLGLRLIYFSYDVKMKEKGDIPEGYSVSREKKERFSLILESASTNQTSMYLCASQTVDNEQFFGPGTRLTVL.